This T cell receptor beta chain was observed in a study of T-cell memory formation after mild COVID-19. Regarding the study as a whole: Among CD4+ contracting clones, most were CM and EM, and CD8+ ones EMRA.

CDR3 size: 16 residues. The germline V gene encodes CDR1 SGHNT and CDR2 YENEEA. Trimming at V came to 3 bases and at J to 5 bases, leaving 10 bases not matched to a gene. As concerns this clonotype: Its antigen is not known.

TCRdb passed the 5' RACE reads through MiXCR, listing each CDR3 protein once. The data show around 400,000 distinct CDR3 sequences, 24% seen once. The chain joins TRBV11-3 to TRBJ2-5; the match to TRBD1 covers 9 bases. The clonotype originates from an adult woman who had mild COVID-19 (a few samples of this study predate the infection). Cell type and time point are not known. Sequenced: PBMCs or a T cell subset sorted from them (not recorded which). The CDR3 is CASSLGQGGDSETQYF. CDR3 nucleotides: TGTGCCAGCAGCTTGGGACAGGGAGGGGACAGCGAGACCCAGTACTTC.